The 3 T cell receptor beta chains given below trace back to one sample, sequenced in a study of blood T cell repertoires in COVID-19. Here immunoSEQ multiplex PCR was the method, and the copy in TCRdb shows in-frame clones only, minus some. The data contain over 300,000 clones, about 82% of them singletons. The material sequenced was peripheral blood. The origin of the receptors is a woman between 45 and 60 years old with acute or convalescent COVID-19.

V usage is TRBV5-1 and J usage is TRBJ1-1; D is possibly TRBD1 (6 bases). This CDR3 is 12 amino acids long. Germline V lookup: CDR1 SGHRS, CDR2 YFSETQ. V was clipped by 7 bases and J by 2 bases, with 9 bases between them. The CDR3 reads CASQGTNTEAFF. For the CDR3, the DNA is TGCGCCAGCCAGGGGACCAACACTGAAGCTTTCTTT.

The chain carries TRBV5-4 and TRBJ2-7, with 11 bases that match TRBD2. V lost 4 bases and J lost 5; bases outside the gene matches: 2. The CDR3 runs to 13 residues. Germline CDR1 is SGHNT and CDR2 is YYREEE (reference sequence). The CDR3 protein is CASSAGLADEQYF. The CDR3 coding sequence is TGTGCCAGCAGCGCGGGACTAGCGGACGAGCAGTACTTC.

V is TRBV9 and J is TRBJ2-5; TRBD2 agrees at 13 bases. The CDR3 extends over 17 amino acids. With V trimmed by 1 base and J by 5 bases, 8 bases remained unmatched. Per the germline V gene, CDR1 is SGDLS and CDR2 is YYNGEE. CDR3 nucleotide sequence: TGTGCCAGCAGCGTATCAACGGGACTAGCGGGAAGTGAGACCCAGTACTTC. Translating gives CASSVSTGLAGSETQYF.